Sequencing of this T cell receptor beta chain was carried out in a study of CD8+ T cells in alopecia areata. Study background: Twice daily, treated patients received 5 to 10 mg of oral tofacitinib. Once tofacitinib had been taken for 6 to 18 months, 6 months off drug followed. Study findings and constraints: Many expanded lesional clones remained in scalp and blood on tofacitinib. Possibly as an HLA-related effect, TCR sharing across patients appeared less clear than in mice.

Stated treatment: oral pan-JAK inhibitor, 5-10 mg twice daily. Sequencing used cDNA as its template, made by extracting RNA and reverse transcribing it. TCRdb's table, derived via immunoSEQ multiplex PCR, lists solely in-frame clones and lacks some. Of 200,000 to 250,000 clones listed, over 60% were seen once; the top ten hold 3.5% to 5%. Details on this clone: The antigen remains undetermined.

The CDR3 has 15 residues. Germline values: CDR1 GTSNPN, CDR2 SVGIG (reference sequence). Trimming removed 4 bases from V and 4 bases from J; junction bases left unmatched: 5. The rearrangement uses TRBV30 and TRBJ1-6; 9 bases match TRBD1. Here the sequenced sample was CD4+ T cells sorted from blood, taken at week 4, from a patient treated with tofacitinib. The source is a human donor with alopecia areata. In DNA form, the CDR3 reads TGTGCCTGGAATACAGGGGGCTTATATAATTCACCCCTCCACTTT. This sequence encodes CAWNTGGLYNSPLHF.